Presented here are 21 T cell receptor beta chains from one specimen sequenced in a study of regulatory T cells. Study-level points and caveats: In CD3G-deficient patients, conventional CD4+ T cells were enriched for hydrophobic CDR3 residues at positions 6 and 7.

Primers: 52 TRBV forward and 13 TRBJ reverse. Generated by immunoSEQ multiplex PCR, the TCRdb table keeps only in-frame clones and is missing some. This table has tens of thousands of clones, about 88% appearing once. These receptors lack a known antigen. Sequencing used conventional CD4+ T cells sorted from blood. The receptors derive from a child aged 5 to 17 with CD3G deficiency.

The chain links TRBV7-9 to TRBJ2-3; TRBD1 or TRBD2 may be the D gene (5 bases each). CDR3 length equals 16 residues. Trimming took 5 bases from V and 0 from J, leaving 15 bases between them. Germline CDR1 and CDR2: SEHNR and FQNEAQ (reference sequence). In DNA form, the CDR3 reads TGTGCCAGCAGCGCCGCTCCGAGGGGTAGCACAGATACGCAGTATTTT. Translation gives CASSAAPRGSTDTQYF.

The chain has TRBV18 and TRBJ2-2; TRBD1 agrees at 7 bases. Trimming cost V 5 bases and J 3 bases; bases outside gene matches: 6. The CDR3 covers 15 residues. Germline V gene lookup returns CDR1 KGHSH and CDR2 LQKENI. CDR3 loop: CASSTGTADTGELFF. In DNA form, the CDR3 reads TGTGCCAGCTCAACCGGGACAGCGGACACCGGGGAGCTGTTTTTT.

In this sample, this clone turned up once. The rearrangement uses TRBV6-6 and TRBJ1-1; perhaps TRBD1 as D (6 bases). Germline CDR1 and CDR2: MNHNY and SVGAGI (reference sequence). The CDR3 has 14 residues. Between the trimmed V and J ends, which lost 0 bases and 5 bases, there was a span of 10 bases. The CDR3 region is CASSYSKGTTEAFF. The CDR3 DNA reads TGTGCCAGCAGTTACTCGAAAGGGACAACTGAAGCTTTCTTT.

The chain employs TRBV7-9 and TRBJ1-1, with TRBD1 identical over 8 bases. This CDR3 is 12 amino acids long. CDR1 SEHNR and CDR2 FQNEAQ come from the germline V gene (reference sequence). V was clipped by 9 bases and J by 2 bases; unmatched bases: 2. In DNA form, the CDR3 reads TGTGCCAGTGGACAGGGAAACACTGAAGCTTTCTTT. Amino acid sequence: CASGQGNTEAFF.

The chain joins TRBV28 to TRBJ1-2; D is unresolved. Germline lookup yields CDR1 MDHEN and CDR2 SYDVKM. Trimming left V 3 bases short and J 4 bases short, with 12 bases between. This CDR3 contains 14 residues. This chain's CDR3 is CASSFEFPSYGYTF. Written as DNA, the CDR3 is TGTGCCAGCAGTTTTGAATTCCCCTCCTATGGCTACACCTTC.

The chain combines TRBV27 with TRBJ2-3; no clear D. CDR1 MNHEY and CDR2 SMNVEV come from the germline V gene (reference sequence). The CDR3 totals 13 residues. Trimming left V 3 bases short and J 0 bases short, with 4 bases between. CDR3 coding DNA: TGTGCCAGCAGTTTTAAAAGCACAGATACGCAGTATTTT. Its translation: CASSFKSTDTQYF.

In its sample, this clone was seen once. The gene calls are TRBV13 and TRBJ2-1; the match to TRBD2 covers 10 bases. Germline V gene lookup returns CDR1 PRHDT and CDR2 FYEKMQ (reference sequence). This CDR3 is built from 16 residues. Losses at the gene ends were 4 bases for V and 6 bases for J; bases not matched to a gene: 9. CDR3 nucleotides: TGTGCCAGCAGCTCCCCAGTAGCGGGAGGATCCAATGAGCAGTTCTTC. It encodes CASSSPVAGGSNEQFF.

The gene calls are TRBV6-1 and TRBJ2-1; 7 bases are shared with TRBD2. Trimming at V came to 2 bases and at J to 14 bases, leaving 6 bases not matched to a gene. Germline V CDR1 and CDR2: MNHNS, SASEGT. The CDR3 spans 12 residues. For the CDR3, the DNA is TGTGCCAGCAGTGAATGGGGGGAGGGCGAGTTCTTC. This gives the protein CASSEWGEGEFF.

CDR3 amino acids: CAISPIGGGDEQYF. The CDR3 region has the DNA TGTGCCATCAGTCCCATTGGGGGGGGCGACGAGCAGTACTTC. J is TRBJ2-7 and V is TRBV10-3; possibly TRBD2 for D (7 bases). Germline loops: CDR1 ENHRY, CDR2 SYGVKD. V gave up 5 bases and J gave up 5 bases, with 16 bases separating them. The CDR3 consists of 14 residues.

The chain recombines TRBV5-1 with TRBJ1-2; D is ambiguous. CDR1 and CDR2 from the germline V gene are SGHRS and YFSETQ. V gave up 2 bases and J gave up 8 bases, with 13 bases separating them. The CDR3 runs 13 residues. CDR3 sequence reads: CASSFSGVSGYTF. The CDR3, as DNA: TGCGCCAGCAGCTTCAGCGGGGTGTCAGGCTACACCTTC.

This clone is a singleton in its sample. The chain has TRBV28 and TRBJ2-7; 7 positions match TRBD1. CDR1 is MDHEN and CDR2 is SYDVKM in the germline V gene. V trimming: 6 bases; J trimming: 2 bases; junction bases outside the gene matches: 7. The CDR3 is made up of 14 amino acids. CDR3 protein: CASSKQGKPYEQYF. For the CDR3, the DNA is TGTGCCAGCAGCAAACAGGGGAAACCCTACGAGCAGTACTTC.

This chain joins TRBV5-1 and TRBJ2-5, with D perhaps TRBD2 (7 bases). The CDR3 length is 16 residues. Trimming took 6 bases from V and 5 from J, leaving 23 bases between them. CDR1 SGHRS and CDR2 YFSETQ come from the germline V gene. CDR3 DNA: TGCGCCAGCAAGCCAGGGGTCCAGCGGGATTGGGAGACCCAGTACTTC. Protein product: CASKPGVQRDWETQYF. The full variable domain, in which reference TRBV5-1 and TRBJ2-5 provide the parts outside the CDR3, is KAGVTQTPRYLIKTRGQQVTLSCSPISGHRSVSWYQQTPGQGLQFLFEYFSETQRNKGNFPGRFSGRQFSNSRSEMNVSTLELGDSALYLCASKPGVQRDWETQYFGPGTRLLVL.

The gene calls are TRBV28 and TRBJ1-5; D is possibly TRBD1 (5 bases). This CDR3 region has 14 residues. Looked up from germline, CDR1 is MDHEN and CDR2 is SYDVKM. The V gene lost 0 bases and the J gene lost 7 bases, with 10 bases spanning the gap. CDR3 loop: CASSLWGGGQPQHF. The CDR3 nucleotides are TGTGCCAGCAGTTTATGGGGGGGAGGACAGCCCCAGCATTTT.

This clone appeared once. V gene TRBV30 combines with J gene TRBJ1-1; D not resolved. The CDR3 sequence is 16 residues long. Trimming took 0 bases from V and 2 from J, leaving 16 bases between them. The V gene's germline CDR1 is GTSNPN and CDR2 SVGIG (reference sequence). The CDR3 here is CAWSVMSGRGNTEAFF. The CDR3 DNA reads TGTGCCTGGAGTGTAATGTCCGGCAGAGGAAACACTGAAGCTTTCTTT. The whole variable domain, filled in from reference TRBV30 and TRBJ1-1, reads SQTIHQWPATLVQPVGSPLSLECTVEGTSNPNLYWYRQAAGRGLQLLFYSVGIGQISSEVPQNLSASRPQDRQFILSSKKLLLSDSGFYLCAWSVMSGRGNTEAFFGQGTRLTVV.

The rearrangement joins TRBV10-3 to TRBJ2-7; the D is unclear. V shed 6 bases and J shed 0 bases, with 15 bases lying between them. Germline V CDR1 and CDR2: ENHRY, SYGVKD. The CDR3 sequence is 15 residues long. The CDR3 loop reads CAISPAGGDSYEQYF. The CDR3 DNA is TGTGCCATCAGCCCGGCTGGCGGCGACTCCTACGAGCAGTACTTC.

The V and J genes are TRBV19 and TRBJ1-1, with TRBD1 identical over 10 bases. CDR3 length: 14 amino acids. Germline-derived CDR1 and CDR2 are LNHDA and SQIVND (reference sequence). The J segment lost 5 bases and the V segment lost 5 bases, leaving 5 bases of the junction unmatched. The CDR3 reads CASSPRDRGTEAFF. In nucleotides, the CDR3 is TGTGCCAGTAGTCCCAGGGACAGGGGAACTGAAGCTTTCTTT.

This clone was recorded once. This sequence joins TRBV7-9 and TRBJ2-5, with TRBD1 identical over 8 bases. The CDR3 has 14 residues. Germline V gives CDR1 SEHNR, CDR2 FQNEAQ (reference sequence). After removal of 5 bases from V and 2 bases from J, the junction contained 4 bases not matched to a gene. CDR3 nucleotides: TGTGCCAGCAGCGAAACAGGGGGTCAAGAGACCCAGTACTTC. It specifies CASSETGGQETQYF.

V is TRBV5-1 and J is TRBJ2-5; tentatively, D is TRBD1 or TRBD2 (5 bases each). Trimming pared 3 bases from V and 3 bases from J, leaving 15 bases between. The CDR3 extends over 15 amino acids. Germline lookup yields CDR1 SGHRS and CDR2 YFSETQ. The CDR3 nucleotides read TGCGCCAGCAGCTATGGGACGGATTGGAAAGAGACCCAGTACTTC. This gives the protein CASSYGTDWKETQYF.

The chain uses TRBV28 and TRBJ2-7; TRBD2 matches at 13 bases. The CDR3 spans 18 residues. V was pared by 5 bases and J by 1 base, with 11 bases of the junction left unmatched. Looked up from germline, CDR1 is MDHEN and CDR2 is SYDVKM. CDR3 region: CASSPLTSGRMGSYEQYF. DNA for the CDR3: TGTGCCAGCAGTCCTCTGACTAGCGGGAGGATGGGGTCCTACGAGCAGTACTTC.

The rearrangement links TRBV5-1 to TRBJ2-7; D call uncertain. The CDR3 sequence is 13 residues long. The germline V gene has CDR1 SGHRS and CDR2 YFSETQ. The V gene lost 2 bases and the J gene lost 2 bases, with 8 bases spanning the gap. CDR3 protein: CASSFGPTYEQYF. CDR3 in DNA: TGCGCCAGCAGCTTTGGACCGACCTACGAGCAGTACTTC.

The CDR3 DNA follows: TGTGCCAGCAGTTATGCAGACAGGGCCAAAAACATTCAGTACTTC. Amino acids: CASSYADRAKNIQYF. The V and J genes are TRBV6-5 and TRBJ2-4, with a weak D call TRBD1 (6 bases). CDR3 length: 15 residues. V lost 3 bases to trimming and J lost 1 base, with 10 bases between them. CDR1 MNHEY and CDR2 SVGAGI come from the germline V gene.